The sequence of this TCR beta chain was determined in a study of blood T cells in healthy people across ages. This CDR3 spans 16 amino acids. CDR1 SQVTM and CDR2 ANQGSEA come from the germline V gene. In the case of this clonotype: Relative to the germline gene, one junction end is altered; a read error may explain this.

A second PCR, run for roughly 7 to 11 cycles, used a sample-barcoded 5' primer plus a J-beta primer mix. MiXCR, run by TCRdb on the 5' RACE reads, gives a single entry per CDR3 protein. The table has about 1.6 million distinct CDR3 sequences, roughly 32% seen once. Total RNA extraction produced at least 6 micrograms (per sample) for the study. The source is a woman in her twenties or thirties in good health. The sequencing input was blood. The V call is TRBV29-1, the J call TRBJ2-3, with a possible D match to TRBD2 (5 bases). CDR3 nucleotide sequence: TGCAGCGTTGAAGGTAGGTTACGGGGATCCACAGACACGCAGTATTTT. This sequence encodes CSVEGRLRGSTDTQYF.